These 14 T cell receptor beta chains were all obtained from the same sample, sequenced in a study of blood T cell repertoires in COVID-19. The data were produced by immunoSEQ multiplex PCR, yet TCRdb's version contains in-frame clones alone and is incomplete. This sample has around 310,000 clones, with about nine tenths found just once. The sequencing input was peripheral blood. The receptors derive from a woman in her 30s with COVID-19, enrolled during active disease.

This clone was found a few times. The chain carries TRBV21-1 and TRBJ2-7; no check of the table's D call, TRBD2, against the DNA was made. TRBV21-1 is given as a pseudogene. The CDR3 is made up of 14 amino acids. CDR3 nucleotides: TGTGCCAGCAAGCCGGGGGGACTCACCTACGAGCAGTACTTC. Translation: CASKPGGLTYEQYF.

The chain links TRBV18 to TRBJ1-1; 9 bases are shared with TRBD1. The CDR3 runs 14 residues. With V trimmed by 6 bases and J by 4 bases, 6 bases remained unmatched. Germline V lookup: CDR1 KGHSH, CDR2 LQKENI. The DNA for the CDR3 is TGTGCCAGCTCTCAACAGGGGGCGGGCACTGAAGCTTTCTTT. This codes for CASSQQGAGTEAFF.

This chain connects TRBV19 to TRBJ1-2, with 9 bases aligning to TRBD1. The CDR3 length is 14 residues. Trimming removed 3 bases from V and 5 bases from J; junction bases left unmatched: 4. The germline V gene encodes CDR1 LNHDA and CDR2 SQIVND (reference sequence). The CDR3 region is CASSMPGTGYGYTF. CDR3 coding DNA: TGTGCCAGTAGTATGCCCGGGACAGGGTATGGCTACACCTTC.

The CDR3 sequence: CASRPRRMNTEAFF. The CDR3 DNA reads as TGTGCCAGCAGACCCCGGCGGATGAACACTGAAGCTTTCTTT. The rearrangement links TRBV7-2 to TRBJ1-1; D is unresolved. Germline CDR1 reads SGHTA; CDR2 reads FQGNSA. Between the trimmed V and J ends, which lost 6 bases and 0 bases, there was a span of 11 bases. CDR3 length: 14 amino acids.

The rearrangement uses TRBV19 and TRBJ2-7, with D uncertain. Per germline, CDR1 LNHDA and CDR2 SQIVND (reference sequence). CDR3 size: 13 residues. V dropped 3 bases and J dropped 3 bases, with 9 bases sitting between them. CDR3 residues: CASSIILFYEQYF. For the CDR3, the DNA is TGTGCCAGTAGTATTATATTATTCTACGAGCAGTACTTC. The full variable domain, rest sourced from reference TRBV19 and TRBJ2-7, is DGGITQSPKYLFRKEGQNVTLSCEQNLNHDAMYWYRQDPGQGLRLIYYSQIVNDFQKGDIAEGYSVSREKKESFPLTVTSAQKNPTAFYLCASSIILFYEQYFGPGTRLTVT.

This chain connects TRBV10-3 to TRBJ2-2, with 11 bases aligning to TRBD1. Germline V CDR1 and CDR2: ENHRY, SYGVKD. V shed 4 bases and J 7 bases; nucleotides not matched to a gene: 2. The CDR3 runs 14 residues. The CDR3 protein is CAISGDRGNGELFF. As DNA, the CDR3 is TGTGCCATCAGTGGGGACAGGGGGAACGGGGAGCTGTTTTTT.

The chain employs TRBV11-2 and TRBJ2-7; 7 nucleotides agree with TRBD2. The CDR3 contains 17 residues. V dropped 2 bases and J dropped 4; count of bases not matched to a gene: 14. Germline loops: CDR1 SGHAT, CDR2 FQNNGV. The CDR3 spells CASSLREPGLTGYEQYF. CDR3 bases: TGTGCCAGCAGCTTACGGGAACCGGGACTAACGGGATACGAGCAGTACTTC.

J is TRBJ2-3 and V is TRBV13; 7 bases align to TRBD2. Trimming at V came to 5 bases and at J to 0 bases, leaving 5 bases not matched to a gene. The CDR3 consists of 15 residues. Germline-derived CDR1 and CDR2 are PRHDT and FYEKMQ (reference sequence). CDR3 sequence reads: CASSPSGTSTDTQYF. As DNA, the CDR3 is TGTGCCAGCAGCCCTAGCGGTACTAGCACAGATACGCAGTATTTT.

This clone has just one count. This chain links TRBV7-9 with TRBJ2-2; TRBD2 might be the D (7 bases). Trimming pared 8 bases from V and 1 base from J, leaving 14 bases between. Germline CDR1 reads SEHNR; CDR2 reads FQNEAQ (reference sequence). The length of the CDR3 is 15 residues. The CDR3 region is CASGRGALNTGELFF. The CDR3 nucleotides read TGTGCCAGCGGACGGGGGGCTTTGAACACCGGGGAGCTGTTTTTT.

The chain recombines TRBV29-1 with TRBJ2-1, with D possibly TRBD1 on 6 matching bases. Trimming pared 4 bases from V and 6 bases from J, leaving 13 bases between. Germline lookup yields CDR1 SQVTM and CDR2 ANQGSEA. The CDR3 covers 13 residues. The CDR3 is CSVAAGAGNEQFF. CDR3 DNA sequence: TGCAGCGTTGCCGCAGGGGCCGGCAATGAGCAGTTCTTC.

The chain employs TRBV3-1 (or the pseudogene TRBV3-2) and TRBJ2-7, with 10 bases identical to TRBD2. Per the germline V gene, CDR1 is LGHDT and CDR2 is YNNKEL (reference sequence). The CDR3 contains 15 residues. V lost 0 bases to trimming and J lost 1 base; unmatched junction nucleotides: 0. This chain's CDR3 is CASSQELAGSYEQYF. For the CDR3, the DNA is TGTGCCAGCAGCCAAGAACTAGCGGGGTCCTACGAGCAGTACTTC.

The chain joins TRBV19 to TRBJ2-3, with D perhaps TRBD1 (5 bases). CDR3 length equals 17 residues. Germline assignment: CDR1 LNHDA and CDR2 SQIVND (reference sequence). The V and J ends lost 0 bases and 1 base respectively, with 14 bases between them. DNA for the CDR3: TGTGCCAGTAGTATAGATCAAGGGGCCCGACGCACAGATACGCAGTATTTT. Its protein is CASSIDQGARRTDTQYF.

V and J are TRBV6-2 or TRBV6-3 and TRBJ1-2; no firm D call. V was cut by 5 bases and J by 4 bases, with 11 bases left in between. The CDR3 extends over 13 amino acids. CDR1 is MNHEY, CDR2 SVGEGT, per germline. The CDR3 DNA is TGTGCCAGCAGTAGTGGGAGGAGCTATGGCTACACCTTC. Its protein is CASSSGRSYGYTF.

V is TRBV9 and J is TRBJ2-1; 10 bases agree with TRBD1. Germline loops: CDR1 SGDLS, CDR2 YYNGEE. The length of the CDR3 is 16 residues. Trimming cost V 0 bases and J 5 bases; bases outside gene matches: 5. CDR3 in amino acids: CASSVGQGAGDNEQFF. As DNA, the CDR3 is TGTGCCAGCAGCGTAGGACAGGGGGCAGGGGACAATGAGCAGTTCTTC.